This T cell receptor beta chain was found in a study of cytomegalovirus exposure and HLA in healthy donors (dated by TCRdb to the late 2010s). Study-level background: An earlier analysis of roughly 610 of the donors reported around 280 Gb of sequence data and 90 million to 120 million unique TCR beta sequences obtained from some 200 million T cells. Rather than using new phenotypic data, the later analysis identified candidate immune exposures from TCR beta sequences and from how often those sequences occurred across donors. Because of strong linkage in the cohort, five DR-DQ haplotypes were treated as single units for association and clustering. Among about 400 genotyped donors of the cohort, an average of around 250,000 unique TCR beta nucleotide sequences was sequenced per donor, of which approximately 18% were non-productive. Every discovery cohort repertoire had been produced on one sequencing platform. Class I and class II HLA loci were covered by the typing at four-digit resolution. An earlier analysis of some 500 of the donors used high-throughput TCR beta sequencing to judge whether each TCR beta V gene segment behaved as functional or pseudogenic. Of the approximately 370 genotyped donors, 65% to 90% were placed in the genetic ancestry cluster associated with self-reported Caucasian donors. The number of donors typed differed by locus, with roughly 620-640 for A, B, C, DRB1 and DQB1, roughly 520 for DQA1, nearly 610 for DPA1, and 450 to 480 for DPB1. Donor age, sex, ethnicity and CMV serostatus were collected together with the repertoire data. Roughly 320 gigabases of sequencing data and 91 million or so unique TCR sequences made up an early release that covered several hundred HLA-typed donors. The aim of the study was to test whether cataloging public T cell receptors could identify signatures of past pathogen exposure. To study patterns of TCR occurrence, a later analysis re-analyzed previously published TCR beta repertoires from several hundred donors and added high-resolution HLA genotyping. In a later genetic analysis, genome-wide SNP genotypes for 398 of the 666 donors were used, and that subset was treated as a discovery cohort. Along with the approximately 600-subject first cohort, a separate validation cohort of more than 90 different subjects was used. High-throughput TCR immunosequencing, statistical association of individual TCRs with disease status, and machine learning were combined to predict cytomegalovirus infection status. The study profiled the T cell repertoires of around 700 subjects by immunosequencing and related them to cytomegalovirus serostatus.

Beyond this particular receptor, the publication reports: An association between a missense DCLRE1C variant and V-gene and J-gene trimming of TCR beta chains was found in a later genetic analysis and replicated in an independent cohort. The authors suggested that the approach could potentially be extended to other disease states and immunological phenotypes. In a later analysis, several top co-occurrence clusters were reported to appear linked to parvovirus B19, influenza, CMV and Epstein-Barr virus. When HLA alleles, especially DR and DQ, strongly co-occurred, attributing TCR associations to individual alleles was difficult. Most TCR sequences were seen in very few donors, while some public TCRs were found in many individuals. In a later analysis, HLA-associated TCR beta chains were found to be more clonally expanded and to have lower generation probabilities than equally common non-associated chains. Broadly in line with IMGT annotations, most TCR beta V segments showed up in productive rearrangements about 87% or about 30% of the time in an earlier analysis of around 550 of the donors. A group of highly shared sequence variants was considered likely to be a technical artifact of the sequencing pipeline. Compared with the roughly 720-donor mean, donors in an Asian-associated ancestry cluster had fewer N-insertions in productive TCRs, according to a later genetic analysis. The earlier analysis of 587 of the donors excluded seventeen rarely observed V segments, including chromosome 9 orphons, because counts were too low. A further reported finding was that TCR beta sequences accurately predicted the HLA-A and HLA-B alleles for most subjects in the first cohort. A total of about 150 TCR beta chains were listed by the study as associated with cytomegalovirus. In vitro tests confirmed that a few of the cytomegalovirus-associated TCR beta chains recognize cytomegalovirus antigens. Presence/absence analyses assumed roughly uniform sequencing depth across donors, an assumption that may not hold. Cytomegalovirus status was reported to be diagnosed by the classifier with high specificity and sensitivity in both the original and validation cohorts. Because the 87-base-pair reads could not distinguish some IMGT-functional V segments, including TRBV6-2 and TRBV6-3, those segments were excluded. At a false discovery rate of 0.05, a later analysis linked under 20,000 TCR beta sequences to specific HLA alleles. In a later analysis, the rate of TCR association differed among HLA loci, with DRB1 alleles having the most associated TCRs and HLA-C alleles having the fewest. Correlated functional status among segregating V segments might reflect linkage disequilibrium, but an unknown experimental factor could not be ruled out. Most CMV-associated TCR beta chains appeared to be HLA-restricted in a later analysis, and the HLA associations seemed to be driven largely by CMV exposure. Immune exposure information for the cohort was limited to CMV serostatus. Because HLA typing was missing for some donors at each locus, association tests included only the typed subset. This cohort had only TCR beta chains sequenced, and the lack of alpha or paired-chain data limited which features could be detected.

The protocol used for the library was the immunoSEQ multiplex PCR assay. The multiplex PCR relied on a mix of 60 forward primers for TCR Vbeta segments and 13 reverse primers for TCR Jbeta segments. A multiplex PCR assay on genomic DNA amplified the CDR3 region of rearranged TCR beta genes. Amplified TCR beta libraries were sequenced as 87-base-pair reads on the Illumina HiSeq System. The study's own analysis went as follows. Across the 700 or so repertoires, a later analysis counted around 80 million unique TCR beta chains, roughly 11 million of which were shared by at least two donors. Raw reads were error-corrected and collapsed into unique sequences with a nearest-neighbor algorithm that merged closely related sequences to remove PCR and sequencing errors. V, D and J gene segments were assigned by aligning CDR3 sequences to IMGT reference sequences. For a sequence to be retained, a match of at least six nucleotides was required to both a V gene segment and a J gene segment. Rearrangements were called productive when the CDR3 lacked stop codons and stayed in frame with V and J; all others were non-productive. CDR3 was defined by IMGT convention, running from the second conserved V-encoded cysteine to the conserved J-encoded phenylalanine. Sequences without an unambiguous match to a single V gene segment were excluded from the earlier analysis of about 600 of the donors. An earlier analysis of fewer than 750 of the donors called V segments functional above 56.7% productive rearrangements and segregating when the between-donor standard deviation exceeded 5%. To diagnose cytomegalovirus status from the catalog of TCR beta chain sequences, a statistical classification framework was built. In a later analysis, V and J genes were assigned by comparing TCR nucleotide sequences against IMGT/GENE-DB human TR gene sequences. A later analysis assigned CDR3 sequences and most-parsimonious VDJ recombination scenarios with the TCRdist pipeline. A later analysis defined each TCR beta chain by its CDR3 amino acid sequence plus V-gene family, and excluded reads lacking a unique V-gene family. As a way to deal with suspected cross-contamination and a sequencing artifact, a later analysis dropped 500 to 700 nucleotide sequences that were highly shared and had low generation probability. A later analysis calculated a clonal expansion index for each public chain from normalized within-repertoire ranks of inferred template counts. In a later analysis, generation probabilities were computed using a VDJ recombination model fitted to out-of-frame rearrangements, and the results were checked against IGoR. A later analysis scored TCR-TCR, TCR-HLA and TCR-CMV co-occurrence with hypergeometric tests, applying a repertoire-size bias correction to TCR pairs. In a later analysis, false discovery rates were estimated by permuting HLA or CMV assignments 20 times. In a later analysis, co-occurring TCRs were grouped with DBSCAN, and TCRdist sequence similarity was added when clustering was performed within HLA-allele-positive subsets. Repertoires with fewer than 30,000 or more than 120,000 public chains were left out of co-occurrence clustering, as were five repertoires with anomalous nucleotide sharing. This immuneACCESS table, as held by TCRdb, lists in-frame sequences with V and J called but not all clones. Of the missing ones, under half trace to an unresolved V gene in checked studies; the others have no known cause. Clonal size and the V and J genes are those of that table, whereas D and trimming came from the DNA. Counted in this sample were 100,000 to 120,000 clones; 10% to 15% of them appeared once. Approximately 15% of the sample is taken by the ten largest.

V trim: 3 bases; J trim: 5 bases; unmatched bases: 13. The CDR3, from cysteine to phenylalanine, totals 18 residues. The retained sequence is limited to the CDR3, 54 bases, with the frame set at the first base. CDR1 and CDR2 were assigned from the germline V gene as SGHTA and FQGTGA. Regarding this clone: Which antigen it targets is not known. Base quality data are lacking; no much larger clone is found one base away.

The cohort comprised around 700 healthy bone marrow donors. At the time of sampling, every cohort member was nominally healthy, though immune exposures that went unrecorded were likely present. The donor tested CMV seropositive and was one of the 289 seropositive cohort members. Every donor gave a peripheral blood sample, and the peripheral blood mononuclear cells from that sample were used for TCR beta sequencing. The Qiagen DNeasy Blood Extraction Kit was used to extract genomic DNA from the blood cell samples. Rearrangement joined TRBV7-3 to TRBJ2-1, and TRBD2 matches 10 of the central bases. The source of this sequence is a man aged 35 to 55 in good health and CMV-seropositive. Sequenced material: PBMCs. The CDR3 reads CASSFPQSGRATNNEQFF. The nucleotide sequence is given as TGTGCCAGCAGCTTCCCTCAGAGCGGGAGGGCCACAAACAATGAGCAGTTCTTC.